This T cell receptor beta chain stems from a study of T cells in Graves' hyperthyroidism and ophthalmopathy. Study findings and constraints: Most expanded thyroid clonotypes above 0.001 also appeared in blood.

CDR1 and CDR2 from the germline V gene are DFQATT and SNEGSKA (reference sequence). This CDR3 is built from 14 residues. The germline V and J ends were trimmed by 2 bases and 7 bases, with 15 bases remaining between them. A remark on this clonotype: Its antigen remains unidentified.

A lack of ophthalmopathy progression within 18 months defined stable Graves' hyperthyroidism. The diagnoses drew upon clinical symptoms, serum thyroxine and TRAb, thyroid ultrasound and orbital computed tomography. Amplified TCR beta CDR3 regions derived from RNA transcripts. TCR CDR3 underwent first-round RT-PCR with the HTBI primer set. TCRdb used MiXCR to reprocess the multiplex PCR reads, holding one entry per CDR3 protein. This repertoire shows approximately 330,000 distinct CDR3 sequences, about 20% found once; its top ten account for roughly 49%. What was sequenced was blood. The V and J genes are TRBV20-1 and TRBJ2-1; possible D gene TRBD1, 6 bases. The clonotype comes from a woman aged 50 to 65 with Graves' hyperthyroidism. The CDR3 region has the DNA TGCAGTGCTAGAAACAGGGTTTATTTTAATGAGCAGTTCTTC. Its protein product is CSARNRVYFNEQFF.